These 8 T cell receptor beta chains share one sample of origin, sequenced in a study of tumor-infiltrating lymphocytes in oesophageal squamous cell carcinoma. Each CDR3 protein is one row after TCRdb ran MiXCR on the PCR reads. The repertoire consists of more than 15,000 distinct CDR3 sequences, with roughly half occurring once and the leading ten covering roughly a quarter. Sequencing used esophageal tumor tissue. These receptors originate from a male donor with esophageal squamous cell carcinoma.

The chain recombines TRBV7-6 with TRBJ2-4; weak D call: TRBD2 (6 bases). The CDR3 loop spans 14 amino acids. V was trimmed by 3 bases and J by 2 bases, leaving 8 bases between them. Germline assignment: CDR1 SGHVS and CDR2 FNYEAQ. This CDR3 is CASSFGGTKNIQYF. The CDR3 DNA is TGTGCCAGCAGCTTTGGCGGGACCAAAAACATTCAGTACTTC.

The chain carries TRBV9 and TRBJ2-1; 9 nucleotides agree with TRBD2. V was pared by 4 bases and J by 7 bases, with 6 bases of the junction left unmatched. Germline V gene sequence: CDR1 SGDLS, CDR2 YYNGEE. CDR3 length: 14 residues. CDR3 residues: CASSPSGKGNEQFF. CDR3 bases: TGTGCCAGCAGCCCTAGCGGGAAGGGAAATGAGCAGTTCTTC.

V gene TRBV6-7 combines with J gene TRBJ2-7; D is unresolved. The J call could be wrong; TRBJ2-5 is a better fit for the DNA end. TRBV6-7 is marked as an open reading frame, function uncertain. The CDR3 sequence is 13 residues long. CDR3 bases: TGTGCCAGCAGTTACTCGACCGGGGAGACCCAGTACTTC. It specifies CASSYSTGETQYF.

About this clonotype itself: A read error is possible here, since a much larger clone lies one base away. The genes are TRBV12-3 or TRBV12-4 and TRBJ2-5; D is unclear. V lost 7 bases and J 11 bases, leaving 14 bases between the germline ends. The CDR3 has 11 amino acids. The CDR3 loop reads CASKTGNEQYF. The CDR3 DNA follows: TGTGCCAGCAAAACGGGTAATGAGCAGTACTTC.

This clonotype was seen repeatedly, ten times or more. This may be a read error: a much more frequent sequence differs by one nucleotide. The gene calls are TRBV7-3 and TRBJ2-7; D is unclear. This CDR3 has 16 amino acids. Germline V gives CDR1 SGHTA, CDR2 FQGTGA. V gave up 5 bases and J gave up 7 bases, with 24 bases separating them. The CDR3 spells CASSTEATRAWNEQYF. The CDR3 DNA is TGTGCCAGCAGCACCGAAGCGACTCGAGCATGGAATGAGCAGTACTTC.

The CDR3 DNA reads TGTGCCAGCAGCTCTGGTGTAGCGGGGGTGGATACGCAGTATTTT. This codes for CASSSGVAGVDTQYF. V is TRBV7-3 and J is TRBJ2-3, with TRBD2 matching 9 bases. There are 15 residues in the CDR3. Germline-derived CDR1 and CDR2 are SGHTA and FQGTGA. Losses at the gene ends were 4 bases for V and 6 bases for J; bases not matched to a gene: 8.

The chain uses TRBV6-1 and TRBJ2-1; D call uncertain. CDR1 and CDR2 (germline): MNHNS, SASEGT. The CDR3 contains 15 residues. V was cut by 5 bases and J by 0 bases, with 11 bases left in between. DNA of the CDR3: TGTGCCAGCAGTACGACAAGGATCTCCTACAATGAGCAGTTCTTC. It yields the protein CASSTTRISYNEQFF.

V usage is TRBV7-3 and J usage is TRBJ2-6; no definite D call. The CDR3 has 16 amino acids. The V gene lost 5 bases and the J gene lost 3 bases, with 14 bases spanning the gap. Germline CDR1 reads SGHTA; CDR2 reads FQGTGA. The CDR3 protein is CASSPQIGIGANVLTF. For the CDR3, the DNA is TGTGCCAGCAGCCCACAGATAGGGATTGGGGCCAACGTCCTGACTTTC.